Following are 12 T cell receptor beta chains from one sample sequenced in a study of shared clonotypes between healthy human individuals. Some clones are missing from TCRdb's copy, which holds only in-frame ones; the method was immunoSEQ multiplex PCR. Of more than 1.2 million clones listed, approximately 98.5% are singletons. Specimen: naive CD4+ T cells sorted from blood. Subset given: CD45RA+ positively selected. The receptors derive from a young man in good health.

Concerning this clone: Within the sample, other DNA sequences also encode this same CDR3. The chain joins TRBV11-2 to TRBJ2-3; 7 bases map to TRBD1. Trimming at V came to 5 bases and at J to 1 base, leaving 6 bases not matched to a gene. Germline V lookup: CDR1 SGHAT, CDR2 FQNNGV. The CDR3 extends over 15 amino acids. CDR3 in DNA: TGTGCCAGCAGCCTCCGCGGACAGGGCACAGATACGCAGTATTTT. Protein: CASSLRGQGTDTQYF.

The chain recombines TRBV4-3 with TRBJ2-7, with 7 bases matching TRBD2. Germline assignment: CDR1 LGHNA and CDR2 YSLEER. V was clipped by 0 bases and J by 4 bases; unmatched bases: 6. The CDR3 length is 15 residues. The CDR3 DNA reads TGCGCCAGCAGCCAAGATCGCCTAGCGGATTACGAGCAGTACTTC. The encoded protein is CASSQDRLADYEQYF.

The chain has TRBV29-1 and TRBJ1-1; TRBD1 matches at 7 bases. CDR3 length equals 16 residues. Germline lookup yields CDR1 SQVTM and CDR2 ANQGSEA. V trimming: 0 bases; J trimming: 1 base; junction bases outside the gene matches: 8. CDR3: CSVEDWARTGNTEAFF. As DNA, the CDR3 is TGCAGCGTTGAAGATTGGGCCCGGACAGGGAACACTGAAGCTTTCTTT.

This clone was counted a single time. CDR3 sequence reads: CASSLNTRLLGGSTYEQYF. The DNA for the CDR3 is TGTGCCAGCAGCTTAAATACCCGATTATTAGGGGGTAGTACCTACGAGCAGTACTTC. The chain links TRBV11-2 to TRBJ2-7; perhaps TRBD1 as D (6 bases). The V gene's germline CDR1 is SGHAT and CDR2 FQNNGV. V shed 2 bases and J shed 2 bases, with 25 bases lying between them. The CDR3 is made up of 19 amino acids.

The CDR3: CASSLTFSGNTIYF. In DNA, the CDR3 is TGTGCCAGCAGTTTGACTTTCTCTGGAAACACCATATATTTT. V usage is TRBV27 and J usage is TRBJ1-3; no reliable D call. There are 14 residues in the CDR3. V dropped 3 bases and J dropped 0 bases, with 6 bases sitting between them. Germline V gene data show CDR1 as MNHEY and CDR2 as SMNVEV (reference sequence).

The gene calls are TRBV7-9 and TRBJ2-2, with D possibly being TRBD1 or TRBD2 (6 bases each). V was pared by 5 bases and J by 2 bases, with 21 bases between. Germline lookup yields CDR1 SEHNR and CDR2 FQNEAQ (reference sequence). The CDR3 has 18 residues. CDR3 residues: CASSTPRRGRTNTGELFF. The CDR3, as DNA: TGTGCCAGCAGCACCCCCCGCCGGGGGCGGACTAACACCGGGGAGCTGTTTTTT.

The chain couples TRBV5-1 to TRBJ2-7, with D perhaps TRBD1 or TRBD2 (5 bases each). Germline V CDR1 and CDR2: SGHRS, YFSETQ. The CDR3 covers 16 residues. V lost 4 bases and J 4 bases, leaving 21 bases between the germline ends. The CDR3 sequence: CASSARGTQVAYEQYF. DNA for the CDR3: TGCGCCAGCAGCGCACGTGGGACCCAGGTCGCGTACGAGCAGTACTTC. The variable domain in full, with the rest retrieved from reference TRBV5-1 and TRBJ2-7, is KAGVTQTPRYLIKTRGQQVTLSCSPISGHRSVSWYQQTPGQGLQFLFEYFSETQRNKGNFPGRFSGRQFSNSRSEMNVSTLELGDSALYLCASSARGTQVAYEQYFGPGTRLTVT.

The rearrangement links TRBV11-2 to TRBJ1-1, with a possible D match to TRBD1 (6 bases). The CDR3 is made up of 14 amino acids. The germline V gene encodes CDR1 SGHAT and CDR2 FQNNGV. V was trimmed by 7 bases and J by 6 bases, leaving 18 bases between them. DNA of the CDR3: TGTGCCAGCACCTACACGGGGACAAATGCTGAAGCTTTCTTT. Encoded protein: CASTYTGTNAEAFF.

The CDR3 is CAWSSTSREKLFF. CDR3 in DNA: TGTGCCTGGAGTAGTACCTCTCGTGAAAAACTGTTTTTT. The rearrangement links TRBV30 to TRBJ1-4, with D uncertain. The CDR3 contains 13 residues. Trimming removed 2 bases from V and 7 bases from J, with 11 bases in between. Per the germline V gene, CDR1 is GTSNPN and CDR2 is SVGIG (reference sequence).

The chain is built from TRBV2 and TRBJ2-7; tentative D call: TRBD1 (6 bases). This CDR3 is built from 13 residues. The ends were cut back, 10 bases at V and 3 bases at J, with 16 bases in the middle. Germline V gene data show CDR1 as SNHLY and CDR2 as FYNNEI. The CDR3 region has the DNA TGTGCCACCGCGAAGGACAGTAGCTACGAGCAGTACTTC. This codes for CATAKDSSYEQYF.

The rearrangement joins TRBV6-5 to TRBJ2-1, with TRBD2 matching over 14 bases. Per germline, CDR1 MNHEY and CDR2 SVGAGI. The length of the CDR3 is 15 residues. Unmatched junction bases numbered 8, after V lost 7 bases and J lost 9 bases. CDR3 amino acids: CASNPGLAGVVEQFF. In DNA, the CDR3 is TGTGCCAGCAACCCGGGACTAGCGGGAGTCGTTGAGCAGTTCTTC.

CDR3 amino acids: CASSLFSSGPYNEQFF. The CDR3 DNA sequence: TGTGCCAGCAGTTTATTTTCGAGCGGGCCGTACAATGAGCAGTTCTTC. This chain joins TRBV27 and TRBJ2-1; possible D gene TRBD2, 6 bases. Germline CDR1 MNHEY, CDR2 SMNVEV (reference sequence). Trimming pared 1 base from V and 4 bases from J, leaving 14 bases between. The CDR3 totals 16 residues.